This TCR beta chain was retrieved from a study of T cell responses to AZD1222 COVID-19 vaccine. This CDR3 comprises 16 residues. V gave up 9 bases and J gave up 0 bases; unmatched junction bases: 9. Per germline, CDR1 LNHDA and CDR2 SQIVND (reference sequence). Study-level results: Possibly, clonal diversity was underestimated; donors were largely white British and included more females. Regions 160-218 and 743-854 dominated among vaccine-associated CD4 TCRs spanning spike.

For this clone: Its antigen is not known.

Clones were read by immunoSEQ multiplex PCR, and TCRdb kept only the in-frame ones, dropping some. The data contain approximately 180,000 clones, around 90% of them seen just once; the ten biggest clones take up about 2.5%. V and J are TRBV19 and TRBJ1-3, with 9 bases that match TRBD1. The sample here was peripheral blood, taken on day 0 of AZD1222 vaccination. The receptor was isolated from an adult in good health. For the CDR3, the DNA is TGTGCCAGCAGAAGACAGGGGGAGAGCTCTGGAAACACCATATATTTT. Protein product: CASRRQGESSGNTIYF.